A single sample gave rise to the 19 T cell receptor beta chains below, sequenced in a study of T cells in localized non-small cell lung cancer. Data came from immunoSEQ multiplex PCR; TCRdb stores just in-frame clones and leaves some out. The table includes about 43,000 clones, roughly 90% detected once. The material was PBMCs, obtained before any cancer treatment. The source of these receptors is a woman between 35 and 70 years old with stage II lung adenocarcinoma.

This clone has more than one count but fewer than ten. V is TRBV19 and J is TRBJ2-7; 12 bases match TRBD2. Germline V gene lookup returns CDR1 LNHDA and CDR2 SQIVND (reference sequence). CDR3 size: 15 residues. Losses at the gene ends were 5 bases for V and 6 bases for J; bases not matched to a gene: 8. CDR3 sequence (DNA): TGTGCCAGTAGTCAAAGGACTAGCGGGAAGACCGAGCAGTACTTC. This encodes CASSQRTSGKTEQYF.

The chain combines TRBV6-5 with TRBJ1-2, with D possibly TRBD1 on 5 matching bases. Per the germline V gene, CDR1 is MNHEY and CDR2 is SVGAGI. Between the trimmed V and J ends, which lost 5 bases and 6 bases, there was a span of 16 bases. The CDR3 is 14 amino acids. The CDR3 loop is CASSHRTRLNGYTF. The CDR3 coding sequence is TGTGCCAGCAGTCATCGGACAAGGCTCAATGGCTACACCTTC.

The rearrangement uses TRBV7-8 and TRBJ1-2, with D perhaps TRBD1 (5 bases). Trimming shortened V by 5 bases and J by 2 bases, and 12 bases separated the two germline ends. This CDR3 comprises 14 residues. The germline gives CDR1 SGHVS, CDR2 FQNEAQ. CDR3 coding DNA: TGTGCCAGCAGCCGTCAGGGCCTCAACTATGGCTACACCTTC. Its translation: CASSRQGLNYGYTF.

The chain uses TRBV28 and TRBJ2-3, with D possibly being TRBD2 (6 bases). The CDR3 sequence is 15 residues long. Between the trimmed V and J ends, which lost 7 bases and 2 bases, there was a span of 16 bases. Germline CDR1 reads MDHEN; CDR2 reads SYDVKM. The CDR3 coding sequence is TGTGCCAGCACCTCTTGGGGCGGGAACACAGATACGCAGTATTTT. It encodes CASTSWGGNTDTQYF.

V is TRBV5-1 and J is TRBJ1-1; D is unclear. V was trimmed by 3 bases and J by 0 bases, leaving 15 bases between them. The germline V gene has CDR1 SGHRS and CDR2 YFSETQ. CDR3 length equals 16 residues. The CDR3 here is CASSWDFAGVNTEAFF. The DNA of the CDR3 is TGCGCCAGCAGCTGGGATTTCGCGGGTGTGAACACTGAAGCTTTCTTT.

The J gene is TRBJ1-1, the V gene TRBV15; D not resolved. V gave up 1 base and J gave up 0 bases, with 6 bases separating them. The CDR3 has 14 residues. Germline V CDR1 and CDR2: LNHNV, YYDKDF (reference sequence). CDR3 loop: CATSRGGMNTEAFF. The CDR3 DNA is TGTGCCACCAGCAGAGGAGGCATGAACACTGAAGCTTTCTTT. Together with reference TRBV15 and TRBJ1-1, the CDR3 gives the full variable domain: DAMVIQNPRYQVTQFGKPVTLSCSQTLNHNVMYWYQQKSSQAPKLLFHYYDKDFNNEADTPDNFQSRRPNTSFCFLDIRSPGLGDTAMYLCATSRGGMNTEAFFGQGTRLTVV.

The table lists this clone with a count of one. The rearrangement links TRBV20-1 to TRBJ2-1, with D tentatively TRBD2 (6 bases). Germline V gene lookup returns CDR1 DFQATT and CDR2 SNEGSKA (reference sequence). The CDR3 consists of 11 residues. V lost 7 bases to trimming and J lost 15 bases, with 19 bases between them. The CDR3 sequence is CSVERASIRFF. In nucleotides, the CDR3 is TGCAGTGTTGAGCGGGCCTCGATTCGGTTCTTC.

The chain uses TRBV23-1 and TRBJ2-5; tentative D call: TRBD2 (5 bases). TRBV23-1 belongs to the ORF category, with a function that is uncertain. The CDR3 is made up of 14 amino acids. Deletions cut 4 bases from V and 5 bases from J, with 14 bases between. For the CDR3, the DNA is TGCGCCAGCAGTCGAGAGGGAAGGGAGGAGACCCAGTACTTC. This codes for CASSREGREETQYF.

J is TRBJ1-4 and V is TRBV5-6; D is undetermined. Trimming took 1 base from V and 3 from J, leaving 16 bases between them. There are 17 residues in the CDR3. The germline V gene encodes CDR1 SGHDT and CDR2 YYEEEE. DNA for the CDR3: TGTGCCAGCAGCTTGTTCGGTATAGGAACCTCTAATGAAAAACTGTTTTTT. Translated, it gives CASSLFGIGTSNEKLFF.

The rearrangement joins TRBV14 to TRBJ2-1; no clear D gene. With 4 bases removed from V and 8 bases from J, the gap between germline ends came to 15 bases. The CDR3 is made up of 14 amino acids. Germline V gene lookup returns CDR1 SGHDN and CDR2 FVKESK. CDR3 coding DNA: TGTGCCAGCAGCCTTCTGACTCTGTTGGATGAGCAGTTCTTC. Amino acids: CASSLLTLLDEQFF.

This chain connects TRBV5-8 to TRBJ2-1; 8 bases are a match to TRBD2. This CDR3 region has 16 residues. After removal of 3 bases from V and 3 bases from J, the junction contained 8 bases not matched to a gene. Germline values: CDR1 SGHTS, CDR2 YDEGEE. The DNA for the CDR3 is TGTGCCAGCAGCTCCACCGGACTAGCTGTCTACAATGAGCAGTTCTTC. Its protein is CASSSTGLAVYNEQFF. Full variable domain (outside the CDR3, taken from reference TRBV5-8 and TRBJ2-1): EAGVTQSPTHLIKTRGQQATLRCSPISGHTSVYWYQQALGLGLQFLLWYDEGEERNRGNFPPRFSGRQFPNYSSELNVNALELEDSALYLCASSSTGLAVYNEQFFGPGTRLTVL.

The chain recombines TRBV2 with TRBJ2-2; the D is unclear. Germline CDR1 reads SNHLY; CDR2 reads FYNNEI. This CDR3 is 15 amino acids long. Trimming removed 1 base from V and 8 bases from J, with 14 bases in between. This CDR3 reads CASSEGRLSVGELFF. The CDR3 DNA reads TGTGCCAGCAGTGAAGGGCGACTCTCTGTGGGGGAGCTGTTTTTT.

V gene TRBV28 combines with J gene TRBJ2-1; possible D gene TRBD2, 6 bases. Per the germline V gene, CDR1 is MDHEN and CDR2 is SYDVKM. The CDR3 extends over 17 amino acids. The V end lost 7 bases, the J end lost 0 bases, and 19 bases lay between the germline ends. CDR3 loop: CASTGGALGSSYNEQFF. In DNA form, the CDR3 reads TGTGCCAGCACCGGCGGGGCACTCGGGAGCTCCTACAATGAGCAGTTCTTC. The variable domain in full, with the rest retrieved from reference TRBV28 and TRBJ2-1, is DVKVTQSSRYLVKRTGEKVFLECVQDMDHENMFWYRQDPGLGLRLIYFSYDVKMKEKGDIPEGYSVSREKKERFSLILESASTNQTSMYLCASTGGALGSSYNEQFFGPGTRLTVL.

The chain joins TRBV29-1 to TRBJ2-1; 7 positions match TRBD2. The ends lost 3 bases at V and 10 bases at J; junction bases unmatched: 9. Germline CDR1 and CDR2: SQVTM and ANQGSEA. There are 13 residues in the CDR3. The CDR3 protein is CSVEVAGVGEQFF. CDR3 DNA: TGCAGCGTTGAGGTGGCGGGAGTAGGCGAGCAGTTCTTC.

This chain links TRBV19 with TRBJ1-1; D is unclear. The V end was cut by 3 bases, the J end by 1 base, with 6 bases between. The CDR3 is 13 amino acids. The germline gives CDR1 LNHDA, CDR2 SQIVND (reference sequence). CDR3 amino acids: CASSIRTNTEAFF. The CDR3 DNA reads TGTGCCAGTAGTATTCGGACGAACACTGAAGCTTTCTTT. Looking up the rest from reference TRBV19 and TRBJ1-1 gives the full variable domain: DGGITQSPKYLFRKEGQNVTLSCEQNLNHDAMYWYRQDPGQGLRLIYYSQIVNDFQKGDIAEGYSVSREKKESFPLTVTSAQKNPTAFYLCASSIRTNTEAFFGQGTRLTVV.

The V and J genes are TRBV6-1 and TRBJ2-7; D not certain. This CDR3 spans 11 amino acids. Germline V CDR1 and CDR2: MNHNS, SASEGT. The V end lost 1 base, the J end lost 7 bases, and 5 bases lay between the germline ends. Written as DNA, the CDR3 is TGTGCCAGCAGTGAAGGAAGGGAGCAGTACTTC. It codes for CASSEGREQYF.

The chain uses TRBV9 and TRBJ2-3; D may correspond to TRBD1 or TRBD2 (5 bases each). Trimming removed 4 bases at V and 2 bases at J, with 14 bases between. Germline V gene lookup returns CDR1 SGDLS and CDR2 YYNGEE. This CDR3 region has 15 residues. CDR3 nucleotides: TGTGCCAGCAGCCCACGAAGCGGACACACAGATACGCAGTATTTT. Residues: CASSPRSGHTDTQYF.

The chain carries TRBV6-6 and TRBJ2-7, with TRBD1 identical over 9 bases. The CDR3 is 15 amino acids. With V trimmed by 5 bases and J by 5 bases, 10 bases remained unmatched. In germline, CDR1 is MNHNY, CDR2 SVGAGI (reference sequence). Here the CDR3 DNA reads TGTGCCAGCAGTCAAACCCGGGACAGGGACCACGAGCAGTACTTC. As protein: CASSQTRDRDHEQYF.

With regard to this clone: A junction boundary mismatches the germline segment, possibly from a read error. In the same sample, other DNA sequences code for this CDR3. The CDR3 DNA reads TGTGCCAGCAGTGACGGTAGAGGGGGAGGACAGCCCCAACATTTT. It codes for CASSDGRGGGQPQHF. V usage is TRBV6-1 and J usage is TRBJ1-5, with D perhaps matching TRBD1 (6 bases). There are 15 residues in the CDR3. Germline CDR1 MNHNS, CDR2 SASEGT.